This entry concerns a single T cell receptor (beta chain). Single viable CD3+CD4+CD8-CD45RO+ cells were sorted as the memory CD4+ T cells. The data stem from a study of memory CD4+ T cells and cytomegalovirus serostatus. The overall study: Healthy Belgian adult donors included under ten CMV-positive and approximately 25 CMV-negative people.

In the original analysis: Out-of-frame sequences were removed, leaving about 2.2 million distinct TCRbeta sequences. This table comes from immunoSEQ multiplex PCR, and its TCRdb copy is limited to in-frame clones, with some not included. The D gene and trimming were derived from the DNA, and the V and J assignments and clone size from that table. The table records around 84,000 clones, approximately 84% of them present only once. The CDR3 runs 17 residues. Trimming left V 0 bases short and J 0 bases short, with 12 bases between. Germline V gene lookup returns CDR1 SGHVS and CDR2 FQNEAQ. Source material: memory CD4+ T cells from blood. The receptor was derived from an adult in good health and CMV-seronegative. This rearrangement joins TRBV7-8 to TRBJ1-3; weak D call: TRBD1 (6 bases). The CDR3 DNA follows: TGTGCCAGCAGCTTAGCGGCAGGGGCATTCTCTGGAAACACCATATATTTT. Amino acid sequence: CASSLAAGAFSGNTIYF.